These 14 T cell receptor beta chains came from one sample sequenced in a study of response to subunit inactivated influenza vaccine. Via MiXCR, TCRdb re-called the RT-PCR reads, giving one row per CDR3 protein. The sample holds about 570,000 distinct CDR3 sequences, about 11% seen once. The sample in question was PBMCs from blood, obtained on the day of vaccination. The receptors come from a man between 45 and 60 years old who received an inactivated influenza vaccine.

This clonotype came up a few times. This sequence joins TRBV20-1 and TRBJ1-5; tentatively, D is TRBD1 (5 bases). The CDR3 is 15 residues long. V lost 7 bases and J 0 bases, leaving 16 bases between the germline ends. CDR1 is DFQATT and CDR2 is SNEGSKA in the germline V gene (reference sequence). The CDR3 sequence: CSGRGGTNSNQPQHF. In DNA, the CDR3 is TGCAGTGGTCGGGGCGGCACAAATAGCAATCAGCCCCAGCATTTT.

The CDR3 coding sequence is TGCAGTGCAGCGGAGGTCGGTCTAGCGGGGCGACGATACAATGAGCAGTTCTTC. Translation: CSAAEVGLAGRRYNEQFF. This chain links TRBV20-1 with TRBJ2-1; 9 bases map to TRBD2. There are 18 residues in the CDR3. Germline lookup yields CDR1 DFQATT and CDR2 SNEGSKA (reference sequence). The J segment lost 4 bases and the V segment lost 6 bases, leaving 19 bases of the junction unmatched.

This clonotype turned up a few times. This sequence joins TRBV28 and TRBJ2-7; TRBD1 agrees at 7 bases. V shed 5 bases and J 0 bases; nucleotides not matched to a gene: 7. The CDR3 is made up of 15 amino acids. From germline, CDR1 is MDHEN and CDR2 SYDVKM. The CDR3 here is CASSTWGTASYEQYF. The CDR3 nucleotides read TGTGCCAGCAGTACGTGGGGGACAGCCTCCTACGAGCAGTACTTC.

V and J are TRBV30 and TRBJ1-6; TRBD1 agrees at 8 bases. V lost 2 bases to trimming and J lost 7 bases; unmatched junction nucleotides: 1. CDR3 size: 13 residues. Germline loops: CDR1 GTSNPN, CDR2 SVGIG (reference sequence). This chain's CDR3 is CAWSQGANSPLHF. The CDR3 DNA reads TGTGCCTGGAGTCAGGGGGCCAATTCACCCCTCCACTTT.

The chain recombines TRBV25-1 with TRBJ2-2; D is unclear. Germline V gene sequence: CDR1 MGHDK, CDR2 SYGVNS. The CDR3 spans 13 residues. V was clipped by 2 bases and J by 7 bases, with 8 bases between them. The CDR3 here is CASSEAMSGELFF. The CDR3 DNA reads TGTGCCAGCAGTGAAGCGATGAGCGGGGAGCTGTTTTTT.

In its sample, this clonotype was seen many times. The chain employs TRBV20-1 and TRBJ2-7; 10 bases map to TRBD2. The ends lost 3 bases at V and 0 bases at J; junction bases unmatched: 5. CDR3 length: 15 amino acids. The germline V gene has CDR1 DFQATT and CDR2 SNEGSKA (reference sequence). The chain's CDR3 is CSASLAGVSSYEQYF. DNA for the CDR3: TGCAGTGCTAGCCTAGCGGGGGTGAGCTCCTACGAGCAGTACTTC.

This clonotype was seen many times. The rearrangement uses TRBV20-1 and TRBJ2-3; possibly TRBD2 for D (6 bases). The ends were cut back, 6 bases at V and 3 bases at J, with 10 bases in the middle. The CDR3 extends over 12 amino acids. Germline CDR1 DFQATT, CDR2 SNEGSKA (reference sequence). CDR3 protein: CSATSLTDTQYF. The CDR3 nucleotides read TGCAGTGCCACTAGCTTGACAGATACGCAGTATTTT.

This clonotype was found a few times. In DNA form, the CDR3 reads TGTGCCAGCAGCACGGGAGGGCAGAGGAATGAAAAACTGTTTTTT. It specifies CASSTGGQRNEKLFF. This sequence joins TRBV9 and TRBJ1-4; D gene uncertain. The V end lost 4 bases, the J end lost 5 bases, and 15 bases lay between the germline ends. Germline V gene data show CDR1 as SGDLS and CDR2 as YYNGEE. This CDR3 region has 15 residues.

This sequence joins TRBV12-3 or TRBV12-4 and TRBJ2-6, with 8 bases that match TRBD1. The CDR3 covers 16 residues. V shed 4 bases and J 2 bases; nucleotides not matched to a gene: 4. The CDR3 DNA reads TGTGCCAGCAGTTCGACAGGGGCTACTGGGGCCAACGTCCTGACTTTC. This gives the protein CASSSTGATGANVLTF.

This clonotype was detected many times. V is TRBV20-1 and J is TRBJ2-1; D might be TRBD1 (5 bases). The CDR3 is made up of 12 amino acids. CDR1 and CDR2 from the germline V gene are DFQATT and SNEGSKA (reference sequence). Trimming cost V 5 bases and J 7 bases, with 12 bases left between them. This CDR3 is CSAYRLENEQFF. In DNA, the CDR3 is TGCAGTGCTTACAGGTTGGAGAATGAGCAGTTCTTC.

In DNA, the CDR3 is TGTGCCAGCAGAACCCGGGTGGAGCAGTTCTTC. Amino acids: CASRTRVEQFF. The chain couples TRBV6-5 to TRBJ2-1; D is ambiguous. Between the trimmed V and J ends, which lost 6 bases and 10 bases, there was a span of 10 bases. The CDR3 contains 11 residues. Germline-derived CDR1 and CDR2 are MNHEY and SVGAGI.

V and J are TRBV7-9 and TRBJ2-7; D not resolved. This CDR3 contains 14 residues. The ends were cut back, 3 bases at V and 5 bases at J, with 14 bases in the middle. Germline assignment: CDR1 SEHNR and CDR2 FQNEAQ (reference sequence). In DNA, the CDR3 is TGTGCCAGCAGCTTCGGCGTAGGGATCCACGAGCAGTACTTC. It yields the protein CASSFGVGIHEQYF. The full variable domain, its missing parts supplied by reference TRBV7-9 and TRBJ2-7, is DTGVSQNPRHKITKRGQNVTFRCDPISEHNRLYWYRQTLGQGPEFLTYFQNEAQLEKSRLLSDRFSAERPKGSFSTLEIQRTEQGDSAMYLCASSFGVGIHEQYFGPGTRLTVT.

The chain couples TRBV5-1 to TRBJ2-3; D is ambiguous. V was trimmed by 4 bases and J by 0 bases, leaving 9 bases between them. The CDR3 contains 14 residues. Germline V gives CDR1 SGHRS, CDR2 YFSETQ. CDR3 bases: TGCGCCAGCAGCCGGTGGGCGAGCACAGATACGCAGTATTTT. Translated, it gives CASSRWASTDTQYF. Supplemented by reference TRBV5-1 and TRBJ2-3, the full variable domain reads KAGVTQTPRYLIKTRGQQVTLSCSPISGHRSVSWYQQTPGQGLQFLFEYFSETQRNKGNFPGRFSGRQFSNSRSEMNVSTLELGDSALYLCASSRWASTDTQYFGPGTRLTVL.

The J gene is TRBJ2-1, the V gene TRBV2, with TRBD2 identical over 7 bases. With V trimmed by 5 bases and J by 4 bases, 5 bases remained unmatched. The CDR3 covers 14 residues. Germline V CDR1 and CDR2: SNHLY, FYNNEI. The CDR3 sequence: CASSTTSRYNEQFF. The DNA of the CDR3 is TGTGCCAGCAGTACGACTAGCAGATACAATGAGCAGTTCTTC.